This TCR beta chain originates from a study of tissue T cells after allogeneic stem cell transplantation. Survey-depth TCRbeta CDR3 sequencing reported V/J genes and productive frequencies. The data were produced by immunoSEQ multiplex PCR, yet TCRdb's version contains in-frame clones alone and is incomplete. Counted here are about 48,000 clones, 65% to 85% occurring once; the ten biggest clones make up approximately 0.55%. Study findings and constraints: Tissue-detected TCR repertoire was only partly captured by blood and spleen T cells. Limitations included a small, clinically heterogeneous cohort and limited sampling depth.

On this clone: Antigen unknown. Each gene name is a mouse one. The read ends 1 residue before the CDR3 terminus; that terminus is restored from the germline J gene.

V lost 0 bases and J lost 5, with 7 bases in between. Germline V gene sequence: CDR1 SGHSA, CDR2 FRNQAP. The CDR3 is made up of 13 amino acids. V gene TRBV16 combines with J gene TRBJ1-1; D unresolved. This receptor was taken from a pool of C57BL/6 mice in good health. The source material was sorted cells pooled from one or two spleens. Partial CDR3 DNA: TGTGCAAGCAGCTTAGATAGGCAGACAGAAGTCTTC. Translation gives CASSLDRQTEVF. The full CDR3 protein reads CASSLDRQTEVFF.